Following are 20 T cell receptor beta chains from one sample sequenced in a study of T cell repertoires in cytomegalovirus infection. TCRdb re-called the reads through MiXCR, storing one row per CDR3 protein. The sample has about 490,000 distinct CDR3 sequences; around 27% are singletons. What was sequenced was PBMCs. The receptors derive from a human donor in good health (CMV status not recorded). Some clones in this sample may be carry-over from other donors' samples.

This clonotype has ten or more counts. For the CDR3, the DNA is TGTGCCAGCAGCTTAGTAGTTCAGGGGGCTAGGCCAGATACGCAGTATTTT. It translates to CASSLVVQGARPDTQYF. The rearrangement links TRBV11-2 to TRBJ2-3; 8 bases match TRBD1. The CDR3 spans 17 residues. Germline CDR1 SGHAT, CDR2 FQNNGV. V dropped 1 base and J dropped 4; count of bases not matched to a gene: 10.

The V and J genes are TRBV6-2 or TRBV6-3 and TRBJ2-3; TRBD2 agrees at 8 bases. Germline CDR1 MNHEY, CDR2 SVGEGT. V trimming: 7 bases; J trimming: 2 bases; junction bases outside the gene matches: 8. CDR3 length equals 15 residues. Here the CDR3 reads CASTPLADSTDTQYF. CDR3 nucleotides: TGTGCCAGCACCCCACTAGCGGATTCCACAGATACGCAGTATTTT.

This clonotype was seen a handful of times. The V and J genes are TRBV7-2 and TRBJ2-3, with D perhaps TRBD2 (5 bases). Germline V CDR1 and CDR2: SGHTA, FQGNSA. V lost 5 bases and J lost 1, with 13 bases in between. The CDR3 spans 15 residues. The DNA of the CDR3 is TGTGCCAGCAGCCCGCGGACTTTTCGCACAGATACGCAGTATTTT. Its translation: CASSPRTFRTDTQYF.

The J gene is TRBJ2-2, the V gene TRBV7-8; perhaps TRBD1 as D (6 bases). Germline CDR1 SGHVS, CDR2 FQNEAQ. The V end lost 1 base, the J end lost 11 bases, and 20 bases lay between the germline ends. This CDR3 has 16 amino acids. The CDR3 DNA is TGTGCCAGCAGCTTAGGGGTGAATGGGGGCCTCTCCGAGCTGTTTTTT. This encodes CASSLGVNGGLSELFF.

The J gene is TRBJ2-3, the V gene TRBV9; D might be TRBD2 (6 bases). The length of the CDR3 is 14 residues. From germline, CDR1 is SGDLS and CDR2 YYNGEE. Between the trimmed V and J ends, which lost 0 bases and 2 bases, there was a span of 7 bases. The CDR3 sequence: CASSVAGDTDTQYF. CDR3 in DNA: TGTGCCAGCAGCGTAGCGGGGGACACAGATACGCAGTATTTT.

As for this clonotype: The conserved closing phenylalanine or tryptophan is absent in this CDR3, likely reflecting a read error. The chain employs TRBV7-2 and TRBJ2-7; unclear D gene. The length of the CDR3 is 15 residues. Germline CDR1 and CDR2: SGHTA and FQGNSA. With 1 base removed from V and 1 base from J, the gap between germline ends came to 11 bases. CDR3 DNA sequence: TGTGCCAGCAGCTTAGGGACGGCAGTATCCTACGAGCAGTACATC. As protein: CASSLGTAVSYEQYI.

The J gene is TRBJ2-1, the V gene TRBV2; 8 nucleotides agree with TRBD2. Germline V CDR1 and CDR2: SNHLY, FYNNEI. CDR3 length: 14 amino acids. With 10 bases clipped from V and 2 bases from J, the junction kept 7 bases outside the gene matches. The CDR3 spells CATSGRGAYNEQFF. DNA for the CDR3: TGTGCCACTTCCGGGCGGGGGGCCTACAATGAGCAGTTCTTC.

The V gene is TRBV6-2 or TRBV6-3, the J gene TRBJ1-5; no reliable D call. Germline V gene sequence: CDR1 MNHEY, CDR2 SVGEGT. The V and J ends lost 5 bases and 7 bases respectively, with 9 bases between them. The CDR3 extends over 12 amino acids. The CDR3 protein is CASSTYTQPQHF. CDR3 DNA sequence: TGTGCCAGCAGTACCTATACGCAGCCCCAGCATTTT.

This clonotype was seen many times. This rearrangement joins TRBV7-2 to TRBJ2-6; tentatively, D is TRBD1 (6 bases). Between the trimmed V and J ends, which lost 1 base and 0 bases, there was a span of 13 bases. Germline V gene sequence: CDR1 SGHTA, CDR2 FQGNSA. The CDR3 has 18 amino acids. The CDR3 region is CASSLGGQASSGANVLTF. DNA of the CDR3: TGTGCCAGCAGCTTAGGGGGACAAGCCAGCTCTGGGGCCAACGTCCTGACTTTC.

This clonotype was recorded at least ten times. The gene calls are TRBV7-2 and TRBJ2-3; 9 bases agree with TRBD1. CDR3 size: 14 residues. CDR1 and CDR2 from the germline V gene are SGHTA and FQGNSA. V was pared by 5 bases and J by 4 bases, with 4 bases of the junction left unmatched. The CDR3 coding sequence is TGTGCCAGCAGCCCGGACAGGGGCGCAGATACGCAGTATTTT. It is translated as CASSPDRGADTQYF.

This chain joins TRBV7-2 and TRBJ2-1; D uncertain. The CDR3 sequence is 15 residues long. In germline, CDR1 is SGHTA, CDR2 FQGNSA. V was clipped by 3 bases and J by 0 bases, with 9 bases between them. CDR3 region: CASSLGYSSYNEQFF. Here the CDR3 DNA reads TGTGCCAGCAGCTTGGGGTATAGCTCCTACAATGAGCAGTTCTTC. Full variable domain (missing parts from reference TRBV7-2 and TRBJ2-1): GAGVSQSPSNKVTEKGKDVELRCDPISGHTALYWYRQSLGQGLEFLIYFQGNSAPDKSGLPSDRFSAERTGGSVSTLTIQRTQQEDSAVYLCASSLGYSSYNEQFFGPGTRLTVL.

In nucleotides, the CDR3 is TGTGCCAGCAAACCTAGCTGGCAAGAGACCCAGTACTTC. This sequence encodes CASKPSWQETQYF. The genes are TRBV12-3 or TRBV12-4 and TRBJ2-5, with a weak D call TRBD2 (5 bases). This CDR3 spans 13 amino acids. The germline V and J ends were trimmed by 7 bases and 2 bases, with 11 bases remaining between them.

This clonotype turned up a few times. CDR3 sequence (DNA): TGTGCCAGCAGCTTTTCGTCTACGGATGAGCAGTTCTTC. Protein: CASSFSSTDEQFF. The rearrangement uses TRBV7-2 and TRBJ2-1; no definite D call. Germline CDR1 SGHTA, CDR2 FQGNSA. The V and J ends lost 3 bases and 8 bases respectively, with 11 bases between them. This CDR3 contains 13 residues. The full variable domain, with the rest looked up from reference TRBV7-2 and TRBJ2-1, is GAGVSQSPSNKVTEKGKDVELRCDPISGHTALYWYRQSLGQGLEFLIYFQGNSAPDKSGLPSDRFSAERTGGSVSTLTIQRTQQEDSAVYLCASSFSSTDEQFFGPGTRLTVL.

J is TRBJ2-6 and V is TRBV6-2 or TRBV6-3, with TRBD2 matching 7 bases. Germline V gene lookup returns CDR1 MNHEY and CDR2 SVGEGT. The CDR3 is 18 amino acids. V gave up 7 bases and J gave up 4 bases; unmatched junction bases: 16. The CDR3 protein is CASTLGAGVWSGANVLTF. Here the CDR3 DNA reads TGTGCCAGCACCCTAGGGGCGGGAGTCTGGTCCGGGGCCAACGTCCTGACTTTC.

V gene TRBV12-3 or TRBV12-4 combines with J gene TRBJ1-1; D remains ambiguous. The V end was cut by 3 bases, the J end by 0 bases, with 11 bases between. The CDR3 is 15 amino acids. CDR3 DNA sequence: TGTGCCAGCAGTTTCGGCGCAGTAATGAACACTGAAGCTTTCTTT. Encoded protein: CASSFGAVMNTEAFF.

This sequence joins TRBV15 and TRBJ2-1, with 8 bases fitting TRBD2. CDR3 length: 16 residues. V lost 3 bases to trimming and J lost 5 bases; unmatched junction nucleotides: 9. Germline CDR1 is LNHNV and CDR2 is YYDKDF (reference sequence). The CDR3 DNA sequence: TGTGCCACCAGCAGCTTCAAGCGGGAGTTCGACAATGAGCAGTTCTTC. Its translation: CATSSFKREFDNEQFF.

Many counts were recorded for this clonotype. The chain has TRBV12-3 or TRBV12-4 and TRBJ2-2; no reliable D call. The CDR3 has 15 amino acids. The V gene lost 6 bases and the J gene lost 7 bases, with 18 bases spanning the gap. CDR3 sequence (DNA): TGTGCCAGCAGCCCGCGGTCTGGGTTGCGCGGGGAGCTGTTTTTT. It yields the protein CASSPRSGLRGELFF.

This clonotype was detected a few times. The chain is built from TRBV28 and TRBJ2-1; 12 bases line up with TRBD1. J was trimmed by 8 bases and V by 4 bases; bases with no gene match: 9. The CDR3 contains 16 residues. Germline V gives CDR1 MDHEN, CDR2 SYDVKM. CDR3 sequence: CASSSLGTGGIDEQFF. CDR3 in DNA: TGTGCCAGCAGTTCCCTCGGGACAGGGGGCATCGATGAGCAGTTCTTC.

The rearrangement joins TRBV7-6 to TRBJ2-1; weak D call: TRBD2 (6 bases). The CDR3 has 17 residues. Germline V lookup: CDR1 SGHVS, CDR2 FNYEAQ. The V and J ends lost 5 bases and 1 base respectively, with 18 bases between them. Written as DNA, the CDR3 is TGTGCCAGCAGCGCAAACCCGATGGGGGGTTCCTACAATGAGCAGTTCTTC. As protein: CASSANPMGGSYNEQFF.

In this sample, this clonotype turned up many times. The J gene is TRBJ2-2, the V gene TRBV7-8; TRBD2 aligns across 11 bases. V lost 5 bases and J lost 4; bases outside the gene matches: 12. Germline V gene data show CDR1 as SGHVS and CDR2 as FQNEAQ. CDR3 length equals 18 residues. The CDR3 sequence is CASSEEVLAGVSTGELFF. The CDR3 DNA follows: TGTGCCAGCAGCGAAGAGGTACTAGCGGGAGTAAGCACCGGGGAGCTGTTTTTT.